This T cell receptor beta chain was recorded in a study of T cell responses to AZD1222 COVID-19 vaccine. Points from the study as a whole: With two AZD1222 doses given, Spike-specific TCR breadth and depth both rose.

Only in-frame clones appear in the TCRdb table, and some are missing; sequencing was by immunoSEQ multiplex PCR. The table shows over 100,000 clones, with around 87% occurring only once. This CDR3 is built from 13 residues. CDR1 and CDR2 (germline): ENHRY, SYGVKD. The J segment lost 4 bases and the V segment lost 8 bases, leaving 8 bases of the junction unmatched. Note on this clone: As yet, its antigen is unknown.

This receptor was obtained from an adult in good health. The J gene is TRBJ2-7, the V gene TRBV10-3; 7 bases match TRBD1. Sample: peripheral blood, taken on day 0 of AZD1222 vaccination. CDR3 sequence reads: CAIGGDRVYEQYF. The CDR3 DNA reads TGTGCCATCGGCGGTGACAGGGTGTACGAGCAGTACTTC.